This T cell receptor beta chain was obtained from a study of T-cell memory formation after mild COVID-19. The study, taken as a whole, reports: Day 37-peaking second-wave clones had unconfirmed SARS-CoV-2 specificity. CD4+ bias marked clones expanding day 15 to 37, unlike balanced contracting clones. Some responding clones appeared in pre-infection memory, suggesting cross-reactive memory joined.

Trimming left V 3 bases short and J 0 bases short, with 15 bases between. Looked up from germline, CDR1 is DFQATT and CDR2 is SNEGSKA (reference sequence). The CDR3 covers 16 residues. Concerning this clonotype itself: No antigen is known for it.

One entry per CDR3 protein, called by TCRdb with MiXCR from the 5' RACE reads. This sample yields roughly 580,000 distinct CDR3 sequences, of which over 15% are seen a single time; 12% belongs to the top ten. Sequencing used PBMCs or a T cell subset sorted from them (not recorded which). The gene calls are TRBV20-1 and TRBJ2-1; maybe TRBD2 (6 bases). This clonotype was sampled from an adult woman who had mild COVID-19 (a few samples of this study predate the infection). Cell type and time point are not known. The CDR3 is CSARQEGAGSYNEQFF. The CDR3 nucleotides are TGCAGTGCTAGGCAAGAGGGAGCGGGCTCCTACAATGAGCAGTTCTTC.